The clone carrying this TCR beta chain was counted ten times or more. Amplified TCR beta CDR3 regions came from RNA transcripts. During a first-round RT-PCR of the TCR CDR3, the HTBI primer set was used. TCRdb ran MiXCR on the multiplex PCR reads and lists one entry per CDR3 protein. The sample lists around 300,000 distinct CDR3 sequences, about an eighth occurring once. The data are from a study of T cells in Graves' hyperthyroidism and ophthalmopathy. Per germline, CDR1 SGHTA and CDR2 FQGNSA. The CDR3 sequence is 14 residues long. The V gene lost 4 bases and the J gene lost 10 bases, with 14 bases spanning the gap.

This TCR was recovered from a young woman with Graves' hyperthyroidism that later progressed to Graves' ophthalmopathy. The sample comprised blood. The chain uses TRBV7-2 and TRBJ1-6; tentatively, D is TRBD1 (6 bases). The CDR3 protein is CASSSGGRGSPLHF. The CDR3 nucleotides are TGTGCCAGCAGCTCCGGGGGGCGCGGATCACCCCTCCACTTT.